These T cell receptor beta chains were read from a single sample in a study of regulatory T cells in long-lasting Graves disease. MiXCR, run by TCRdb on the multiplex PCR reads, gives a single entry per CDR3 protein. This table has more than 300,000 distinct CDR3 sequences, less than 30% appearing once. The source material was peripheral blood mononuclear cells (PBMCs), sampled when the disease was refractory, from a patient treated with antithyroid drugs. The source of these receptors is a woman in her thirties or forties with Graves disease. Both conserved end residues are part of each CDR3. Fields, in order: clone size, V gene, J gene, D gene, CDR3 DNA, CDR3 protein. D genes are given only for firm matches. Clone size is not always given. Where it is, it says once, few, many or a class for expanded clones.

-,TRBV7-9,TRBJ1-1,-,TGTGCCAGCAGCTTAGTGGGTACGGCAGGAGCCATGAACACTGAAGCTTTCTTT,CASSLVGTAGAMNTEAFF
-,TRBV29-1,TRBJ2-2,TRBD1,TGCAGCGTTGATGCCGGACAGGGTACCGGGGAGCTGTTTTTT,CSVDAGQGTGELFF
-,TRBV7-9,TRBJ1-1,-,TGTGCCAGCAGCCCCGGCAGGAAGACTGAAGCTTTCTTT,CASSPGRKTEAFF
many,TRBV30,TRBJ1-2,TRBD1,TGTGCCTGGGACTTAGAGGGGGCGAAGACCTTC,CAWDLEGAKTF
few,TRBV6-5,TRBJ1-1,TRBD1,TGTGCCAGCAGTTACGGAATGGGCAGGGGGCTCACTGAAGCTTTCTTT,CASSYGMGRGLTEAFF
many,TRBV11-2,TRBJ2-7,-,TGTGCCAGCAGCACCCCCGGGGGTTTTAGCTCCTACGAGCAGTACTTC,CASSTPGGFSSYEQYF
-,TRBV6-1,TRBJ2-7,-,TGTGCCAGCTCACCAAGGCAGGGATTTTCCCACGAGCAGTACTTC,CASSPRQGFSHEQYF
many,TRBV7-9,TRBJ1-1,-,TGTGCCAGCAGCTTTGCGTTGAACACTGAAGCTTTCTTT,CASSFALNTEAFF
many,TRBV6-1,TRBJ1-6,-,TGTGCCAGCAGTACATCGACAGTAGGGAATTCACCCCTCCACTTT,CASSTSTVGNSPLHF
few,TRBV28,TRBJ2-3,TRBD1,TGTGCCAGCAGCAGACAGGGCAAGGATACGCAGTATTTT,CASSRQGKDTQYF
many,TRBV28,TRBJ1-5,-,TGTGCCAGCAGTTTTTACGAACTTAGCAATCAGCCCCAGCATTTT,CASSFYELSNQPQHF
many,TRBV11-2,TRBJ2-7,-,TGTGCCAGCAGCCCCTTTGGCCTAATCTACGAGCAGTACTTC,CASSPFGLIYEQYF
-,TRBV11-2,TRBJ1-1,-,TGTGCCAGCATCCTTTCGGCCCTTATGAACACTGAAGCTTTCTTT,CASILSALMNTEAFF
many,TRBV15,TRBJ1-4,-,TGTGCCACCAGCAGGACCAGTGCAACTAATGAAAAACTGTTTTTT,CATSRTSATNEKLFF
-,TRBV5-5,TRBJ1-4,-,TGTGCCAGCAGCTCCGGGACACCATTGGGTAATGAAAAACTGTTTTTT,CASSSGTPLGNEKLFF
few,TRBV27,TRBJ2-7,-,TGTGCCAGCGGCTGGGACGGCTCCTACGAGCAGTACTTC,CASGWDGSYEQYF
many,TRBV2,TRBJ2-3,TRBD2,TGTGCCAGCAGTGTGCCGGGACTAGCGGGAGGGCCTTTGAGCACAGATACGCAGTATTTT,CASSVPGLAGGPLSTDTQYF
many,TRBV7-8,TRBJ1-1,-,TGTGCCAGCAGCTTAGGTATTGGGGCCACTGAAGCTTTCTTT,CASSLGIGATEAFF
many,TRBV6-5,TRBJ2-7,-,TGTGCCAGCAGTTACTCGAGCCAGCTCTACGAGCAGTACTTC,CASSYSSQLYEQYF
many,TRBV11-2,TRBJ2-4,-,TGTGCCAGCAGGGCCTCCCGGTTAACCTTCCCCCCAGCCAAAAACATTCAGTACTTC,CASRASRLTFPPAKNIQYF
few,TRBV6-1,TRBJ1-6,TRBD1,TGTGCCAGCAGTCGGGGGGACAGTAATTCACCCCTCCACTTT,CASSRGDSNSPLHF
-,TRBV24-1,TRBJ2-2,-,TGTGCCACCGGTGATTACGAGGGATCGAACACCGGGGAGCTGTTTTTT,CATGDYEGSNTGELFF
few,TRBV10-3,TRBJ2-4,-,TGTGCCATCAGGGCCGGGTGGTCGGGGATCTTC,CAIRAGWSGIF
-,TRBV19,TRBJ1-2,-,TGTGCCAGTAGTATCGACAGGTGGAAATCTTACACCTTC,CASSIDRWKSYTF
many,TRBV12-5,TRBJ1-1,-,TGTGCTAGTGGTTTGGTACCCATTGGACGTATTTCTGAAGCTTTCTTT,CASGLVPIGRISEAFF
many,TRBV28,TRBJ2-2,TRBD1,TGTGCCAGCAGTTTTATTAGGGGGCCGGGCACCGGGGAGCTGTTTTTT,CASSFIRGPGTGELFF
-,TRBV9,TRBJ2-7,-,TGTGCCAGCAGCGCAATATACCGGACTGGGGTTGGAGAGCAGTACTTC,CASSAIYRTGVGEQYF
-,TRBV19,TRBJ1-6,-,TGTGCCAGTAGTATAAGGTGGACCGACCCACGCAATTCACCCCTCCACTTT,CASSIRWTDPRNSPLHF
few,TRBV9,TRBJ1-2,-,TGTGCCAGCAGCGTAGAAACAGCGGAGTCCTATGGCTACACCTTC,CASSVETAESYGYTF
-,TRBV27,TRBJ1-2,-,TGTGCCAGCAGTTTCCAATGGAATGCGGATGGCTACACCTTC,CASSFQWNADGYTF
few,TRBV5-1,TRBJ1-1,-,TGCGCCAGCAGCTTGGACAGTCTCTACACTGAAGCTTTCTTT,CASSLDSLYTEAFF
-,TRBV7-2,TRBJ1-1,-,TGTGCCAGCAGCCCAACAAGTTTACGAGCTTTCTTT,CASSPTSLRAFF
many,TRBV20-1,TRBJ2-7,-,TGCAGTGCTAGACAGATTACGGCCGAGCAGTACTTC,CSARQITAEQYF
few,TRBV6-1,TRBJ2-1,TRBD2,TGTGCCAGCAGTGGGACTAGCGGCGGCAATGAGCAGTTCTTC,CASSGTSGGNEQFF
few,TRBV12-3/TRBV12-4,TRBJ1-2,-,TGTGCCAGCAGTTTAACCCGGGCTACCAACTATGGCTACACCTTC,CASSLTRATNYGYTF
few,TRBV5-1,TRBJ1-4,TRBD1,TGCGCCAGCAGCGGTGCGGGACAGGGATACGAAAAACTGTTTTTT,CASSGAGQGYEKLFF
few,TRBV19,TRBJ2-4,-,TGTGCCAGTAGTATAGAACCGACTAGGGCTCAGTACTTC,CASSIEPTRAQYF
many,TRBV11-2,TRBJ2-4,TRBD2,TGTGCCAGCAGCTTAGGGAGGCGGGGAGGGAGCGTGGCCAAAAACATTCAGTACTTC,CASSLGRRGGSVAKNIQYF
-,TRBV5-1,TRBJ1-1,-,TGCGCCAGCAGCTTGGCCCCGGGAGGAGTGAACACTGAAGCTTTCTTT,CASSLAPGGVNTEAFF
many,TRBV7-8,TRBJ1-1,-,TGTGCCAGCAGCTTAGGTGGGGCCCTGGACGCTTTCTTT,CASSLGGALDAFF
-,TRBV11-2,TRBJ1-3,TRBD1,TGTGCCAGCAGCTCTTTGCACCGGGACAGGGGATCTGGAAACACCATATATTTT,CASSSLHRDRGSGNTIYF
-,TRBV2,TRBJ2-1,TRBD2,TGTGCCAGCCGTCGAAAAGCGGGGTCCTACAATGAGCAGTTCTTC,CASRRKAGSYNEQFF
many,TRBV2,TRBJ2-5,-,TGTGCCAGCCAGTACCCGGGGGCAAAAGAGACCCAGTACTTC,CASQYPGAKETQYF
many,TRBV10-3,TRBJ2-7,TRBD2,TGTGCCATCAGTGAGGCGACTAGCGGCCCCTACGAGCAGTACTTC,CAISEATSGPYEQYF
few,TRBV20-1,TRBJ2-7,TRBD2,TGCAGTGCTAGGGGACTACGCGAGCAGTACTTC,CSARGLREQYF